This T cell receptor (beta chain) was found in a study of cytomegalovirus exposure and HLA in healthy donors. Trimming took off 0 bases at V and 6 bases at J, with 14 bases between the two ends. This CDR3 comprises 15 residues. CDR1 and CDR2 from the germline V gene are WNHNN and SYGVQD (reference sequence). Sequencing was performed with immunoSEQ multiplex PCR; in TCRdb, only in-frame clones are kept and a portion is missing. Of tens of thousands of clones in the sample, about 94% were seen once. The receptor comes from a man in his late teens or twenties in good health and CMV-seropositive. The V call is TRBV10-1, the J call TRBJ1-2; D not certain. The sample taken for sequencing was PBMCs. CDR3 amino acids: CASSESRTPRDGYTF. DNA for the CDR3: TGCGCCAGCAGTGAGTCGAGAACGCCGAGGGATGGCTACACCTTC.